A single sample gave rise to the 11 T cell receptor beta chains below, sequenced in a study of shared clonotypes between healthy human individuals. CD8 cells classed as naive were CD45RO-negative and positively selected for CCR7, excluding terminally differentiated effector memory CD45RA+ cells. Data came from immunoSEQ multiplex PCR; TCRdb stores just in-frame clones and leaves some out. The sample records about 1,900,000 clones, approximately 94% being singletons. The sample comprised naive CD8+ T cells sorted from blood. These receptors all stem from a man aged 18 to 29 in good health.

V usage is TRBV13 and J usage is TRBJ1-2; weak D call: TRBD1 (6 bases). The CDR3 extends over 16 amino acids. The V end lost 5 bases, the J end lost 1 base, and 17 bases lay between the germline ends. The germline CDR1 and CDR2 sequences are PRHDT and FYEKMQ (reference sequence). In nucleotides, the CDR3 is TGTGCCAGCAGCACACCGGACAGCCCATTTAACTATGGCTACACCTTC. It specifies CASSTPDSPFNYGYTF.

J is TRBJ1-5 and V is TRBV29-1; D remains unclear. V lost 7 bases and J lost 9, with 22 bases in between. Germline values: CDR1 SQVTM, CDR2 ANQGSEA. The CDR3 consists of 14 residues. Written as DNA, the CDR3 is TGCAGCGGAACCGGACCTCTCCCCCTAAGGCCCCAGCATTTT. It encodes CSGTGPLPLRPQHF. Using reference TRBV29-1 and TRBJ1-5 for the parts outside the CDR3, the full variable domain is SAVISQKPSRDICQRGTSLTIQCQVDSQVTMMFWYRQQPGQSLTLIATANQGSEATYESGFVIDKFPISRPNLTFSTLTVSNMSPEDSSIYLCSGTGPLPLRPQHFGDGTRLSIL.

V gene TRBV5-6 combines with J gene TRBJ2-7; a possible D gene is TRBD2 (6 bases). Trimming shortened V by 0 bases and J by 0 bases, and 13 bases separated the two germline ends. The CDR3 loop spans 16 amino acids. Germline assignment: CDR1 SGHDT and CDR2 YYEEEE. CDR3 in amino acids: CASSLVSGTVSYEQYF. The CDR3 DNA reads TGTGCCAGCAGCTTGGTTTCAGGGACTGTCTCCTACGAGCAGTACTTC.

The rearrangement links TRBV6-1 to TRBJ2-5; a weak D match, TRBD1 (6 bases). The V gene lost 2 bases and the J gene lost 3 bases, with 7 bases spanning the gap. Germline loops: CDR1 MNHNS, CDR2 SASEGT. The CDR3 consists of 13 residues. The CDR3 DNA is TGTGCCAGCAGTGAACCAGGGGAAGAGACCCAGTACTTC. Amino acids: CASSEPGEETQYF.

J is TRBJ2-2 and V is TRBV19; 11 bases are shared with TRBD1. The germline CDR1 and CDR2 sequences are LNHDA and SQIVND (reference sequence). CDR3 length: 15 amino acids. V lost 4 bases to trimming and J lost 7 bases; unmatched junction nucleotides: 5. CDR3 amino acids: CASSTRTGGFGELFF. As DNA, the CDR3 is TGTGCCAGTAGTACCCGGACAGGGGGCTTCGGGGAGCTGTTTTTT. Full variable domain (rest looked up from reference TRBV19 and TRBJ2-2): DGGITQSPKYLFRKEGQNVTLSCEQNLNHDAMYWYRQDPGQGLRLIYYSQIVNDFQKGDIAEGYSVSREKKESFPLTVTSAQKNPTAFYLCASSTRTGGFGELFFGEGSRLTVL.

This chain connects TRBV9 to TRBJ2-3; D possibly corresponds to TRBD2 (5 bases). This CDR3 has 14 residues. Germline V gene data show CDR1 as SGDLS and CDR2 as YYNGEE. V was trimmed by 0 bases and J by 6 bases, leaving 11 bases between them. The CDR3 DNA follows: TGTGCCAGCAGCGTAGATCATGCGGGCGATACGCAGTATTTT. Protein product: CASSVDHAGDTQYF.

About this clone itself: Other DNA sequences in this sample translate to the same CDR3. V gene TRBV29-1 combines with J gene TRBJ2-3, with D unclear. Looked up from germline, CDR1 is SQVTM and CDR2 is ANQGSEA. The CDR3 consists of 10 residues. V dropped 5 bases and J dropped 6 bases, with 6 bases sitting between them. CDR3 sequence reads: CSVLADTQYF. In nucleotides, the CDR3 is TGCAGCGTTTTGGCCGATACGCAGTATTTT.

V usage is TRBV7-9 and J usage is TRBJ2-7; perhaps D is TRBD1 or TRBD2 (5 bases each). Germline CDR1 reads SEHNR; CDR2 reads FQNEAQ (reference sequence). This CDR3 has 15 amino acids. The V and J ends lost 0 bases and 3 bases respectively, with 12 bases between them. CDR3 sequence reads: CASSLAAGTSYEQYF. The CDR3 region has the DNA TGTGCCAGCAGCTTAGCAGCAGGGACGAGCTACGAGCAGTACTTC. The whole variable domain, remainder taken from reference TRBV7-9 and TRBJ2-7, is DTGVSQNPRHKITKRGQNVTFRCDPISEHNRLYWYRQTLGQGPEFLTYFQNEAQLEKSRLLSDRFSAERPKGSFSTLEIQRTEQGDSAMYLCASSLAAGTSYEQYFGPGTRLTVT.

V gene TRBV5-6 combines with J gene TRBJ2-7, with 9 bases that match TRBD1. V shed 4 bases, J shed 4 bases, and the junction held 12 bases outside the gene matches. The CDR3 contains 16 residues. Per germline, CDR1 SGHDT and CDR2 YYEEEE. The CDR3 reads CASSATPGQGPYEQYF. The CDR3 coding sequence is TGTGCCAGCAGCGCGACCCCGGGACAGGGCCCATACGAGCAGTACTTC.

The V gene is TRBV27, the J gene TRBJ2-3; D might be TRBD1 or TRBD2, each matching 6 bases. The germline gives CDR1 MNHEY, CDR2 SMNVEV (reference sequence). The V end lost 7 bases, the J end lost 6 bases, and 17 bases lay between the germline ends. This CDR3 is built from 14 residues. The DNA for the CDR3 is TGTGCCAGCATGGTGGGGGGCGCAGCCGATACGCAGTATTTT. Amino acid sequence: CASMVGGAADTQYF.

This chain joins TRBV6-5 and TRBJ2-1; 9 bases fit TRBD1. The ends lost 6 bases at V and 6 bases at J; junction bases unmatched: 9. Germline-derived CDR1 and CDR2 are MNHEY and SVGAGI. This CDR3 is 15 amino acids long. For the CDR3, the DNA is TGTGCCAGCAGCCCCCGGGACAGGGCATCCAATGAGCAGTTCTTC. Translation: CASSPRDRASNEQFF.